The T cell receptor beta chain under discussion was sequenced for a study of response to subunit inactivated influenza vaccine. In the case of this clonotype: Antigen unknown.

TCRdb re-called the RT-PCR reads with MiXCR, one entry per CDR3 protein. The profile shows 450,000 to 550,000 distinct CDR3 sequences, about 25% of them singletons. The study's findings and limits: The authors suggested that every seasonal influenza vaccination recruits few new T cells.

This CDR3 spans 15 amino acids. Germline loops: CDR1 MGHRA, CDR2 YSYEKL. Trimming removed 0 bases from V and 7 bases from J, with 10 bases in between. This sequence originates from a man aged 50 or older who received an inactivated influenza vaccine. V usage is TRBV4-1 and J usage is TRBJ1-6; no clear D gene. Specimen: CD4+ T cells sorted from PBMCs, collected less than 6 days after vaccination. CDR3 sequence: CASSQEGYLNSPLHF. DNA of the CDR3: TGCGCCAGCAGCCAAGAGGGGTATCTGAATTCACCCCTCCACTTT.